A selection of T cell receptor beta chains follows, all from one sample in a study of T cell changes during pregnancy in multiple sclerosis. Only in-frame clones appear in the TCRdb table, and some are missing; sequencing was by immunoSEQ multiplex PCR. The table lists 50,000 to 60,000 clones, 75% to 95% of them singletons. The input for sequencing was peripheral blood, taken in the first trimester of pregnancy. The receptors were gathered from a female donor in good health, enrolled as a control in a pregnancy study. Both conserved end residues are part of each CDR3. D genes are given only for firm matches. Not every row has a clone size; where given, it reads once, few, many or a size class.

>TRBD1|TRBJ2-5|TRBV7-9|-
CASSPRDRGQETQYF
TGTGCCAGCAGCCCGAGGGACAGGGGGCAAGAGACCCAGTACTTC
>-|TRBJ1-5|TRBV7-8|-
CASSPVNQPQHF
TGTGCCAGCAGCCCGGTAAATCAGCCCCAGCATTTT
>-|TRBJ2-1|TRBV1|-
CTSSQAVNEQFF
TGCACCAGCAGCCAAGCCGTCAATGAGCAGTTCTTC
>TRBD1|TRBJ2-1|TRBV10-3|-
CAISEPPIGTGNNEQFF
TGTGCCATCAGTGAACCCCCGATTGGGACAGGAAACAATGAGCAGTTCTTC
>TRBD1|TRBJ2-3|TRBV6-4|-
CASSLGRGQDTQYF
TGTGCCAGCAGTCTGGGCAGGGGGCAAGATACGCAGTATTTT
>TRBD2|TRBJ2-1|TRBV5-6|-
CASSFGTLAGGQDEQFF
TGTGCCAGCAGCTTCGGAACCCTAGCGGGGGGGCAAGATGAGCAGTTCTTC
>-|TRBJ1-3|TRBV25-1|-
CASSRRSGGSGNTIYF
TGTGCCAGCAGCAGAAGGTCGGGGGGCTCTGGAAACACCATATATTTT
>-|TRBJ2-7|TRBV2|-
CASSELVMRETYEQYF
TGTGCCAGCAGTGAATTAGTTATGAGGGAAACCTACGAGCAGTACTTC
>-|TRBJ1-2|TRBV5-6|-
CASSPGHSNYGYTF
TGTGCCAGCAGCCCAGGACACTCCAACTATGGCTACACCTTC
>-|TRBJ1-2|TRBV6-5|-
CASSYSDFYGYTF
TGTGCCAGCAGTTACTCTGACTTCTATGGCTACACCTTC
>TRBD1|TRBJ2-7|TRBV6-1|-
CASSETTGSSNEQYF
TGTGCCAGCAGTGAGACGACAGGGAGCTCCAACGAGCAGTACTTC
>-|TRBJ1-2|TRBV6-5|-
CASSYSYAGNYGYTF
TGTGCCAGCAGTTACTCGTATGCGGGAAACTATGGCTACACCTTC
>TRBD2|TRBJ2-1|TRBV19|-
CASSLTSGIFVYEQFF
TGTGCCAGTAGTTTGACTAGCGGGATATTTGTATATGAGCAGTTCTTC
>TRBD1|TRBJ2-1|TRBV7-8|-
CASSPNQGQGYNEQFF
TGTGCCAGCAGCCCTAACCAAGGACAGGGCTACAATGAGCAGTTCTTC
>TRBD1|TRBJ2-7|TRBV4-1|once
CASSQGRQGVYEQYF
TGCGCCAGCAGCCAAGGGCGACAGGGCGTCTACGAGCAGTACTTC
>TRBD1|TRBJ1-2|TRBV30|-
CAWSKRGQQGHGYTF
TGTGCCTGGAGTAAAAGGGGGCAACAGGGGCATGGCTACACCTTC
>-|TRBJ1-3|TRBV5-4|-
CASSSLTDSGNTIYF
TGTGCCAGCAGCTCGTTAACTGATTCTGGAAACACCATATATTTT
>-|TRBJ2-3|TRBV10-3|-
CAITSDVTDTQYF
TGTGCCATCACCTCAGATGTCACAGATACGCAGTATTTT
>-|TRBJ1-1|TRBV18|-
CASSSGGDTEAFF
TGTGCCAGCTCTTCCGGGGGGGATACTGAAGCTTTCTTT
>-|TRBJ1-3|TRBV27|-
CASSRTLDSGNTIYF
TGTGCCAGCAGTAGGACACTCGACTCTGGAAACACCATATATTTT
>-|TRBJ1-3|TRBV7-9|-
CASSLPRQRSTIYF
TGTGCCAGCAGCTTACCGAGACAGCGTTCCACCATATATTTT
>-|TRBJ1-2|TRBV6-5|-
CASSYSSGVGQDTF
TGTGCCAGCAGTTACTCTAGCGGGGTCGGTCAAGACACCTTC
>-|TRBJ2-7|TRBV4-1|-
CASSFPTRGYEQYF
TGCGCCAGCAGCTTCCCGACAAGGGGCTACGAGCAGTACTTC
>-|TRBJ1-5|TRBV19|-
CASSWSTGGHQPQHF
TGTGCCAGTAGTTGGTCGACAGGTGGGCATCAGCCCCAGCATTTT
>TRBD2|TRBJ2-2|TRBV2|-
CASSGRDGNGELFF
TGTGCCAGTAGCGGGAGGGATGGGAACGGGGAGCTGTTTTTT
>-|TRBJ1-2|TRBV19|-
CASSWGQDGVGYTF
TGTGCCAGTAGTTGGGGCCAGGATGGAGTTGGCTACACCTTC
>TRBD2|TRBJ2-1|TRBV15|-
CATSSGTRVEQFF
TGTGCCACCAGTAGCGGGACTAGGGTTGAGCAGTTCTTC
>-|TRBJ2-7|TRBV5-4|-
CASRTGNGPGKSYEQYF
TGTGCCAGCAGAACGGGGAACGGCCCGGGAAAATCCTACGAGCAGTACTTC
>TRBD1|TRBJ1-4|TRBV27|-
CASSLTGTGAEKLFF
TGTGCCAGCAGTTTAACGGGGACAGGGGCTGAAAAACTGTTTTTT
>-|TRBJ2-3|TRBV6-5|-
CASSQQGSADTQYF
TGTGCCAGCAGCCAACAGGGAAGCGCAGATACGCAGTATTTT
>TRBD1|TRBJ1-3|TRBV18|once
CASSPNRDSGNTIYF
TGTGCCAGCTCACCCAACCGGGACAGTGGAAACACCATATATTTT
>-|TRBJ2-5|TRBV6-5|-
CASSYSSGGSGTQYF
TGTGCCAGCAGTTACTCGAGTGGAGGCTCCGGCACCCAGTACTTC
>-|TRBJ2-2|TRBV7-3|-
CASSLGPGKAGELFF
TGTGCCAGCAGCTTAGGGCCAGGGAAGGCCGGGGAGCTGTTTTTT
>-|TRBJ1-2|TRBV27|-
CASRGGNNYGYTF
TGTGCCAGCAGAGGCGGCAATAACTATGGCTACACCTTC
>TRBD1|TRBJ1-1|TRBV7-3|-
CASSLFRPGGTEAFF
TGTGCCAGCAGCTTATTCCGCCCAGGGGGCACTGAAGCTTTCTTT
>TRBD2|TRBJ2-2|TRBV5-1|-
CASSKERGETGELFF
TGCGCCAGCAGTAAGGAGCGGGGGGAAACCGGGGAGCTGTTTTTT
>TRBD1|TRBJ1-2|TRBV19|-
CASNRDRAILGYTF
TGTGCCAGTAACCGGGACAGGGCGATTTTGGGCTACACCTTC
>-|TRBJ2-7|TRBV27|-
CASSLSDEQYF
TGTGCCAGCAGTTTAAGCGACGAGCAGTACTTC
>-|TRBJ2-5|TRBV19|-
CASSIAGAETQYF
TGTGCCAGTAGTATCGCTGGGGCTGAGACCCAGTACTTC
>TRBD1|TRBJ1-1|TRBV5-1|-
CASGAGTGSTDTEAFF
TGCGCCAGCGGAGCCGGGACAGGCTCAACAGACACTGAAGCTTTCTTT
>TRBD2|TRBJ2-5|TRBV9|-
CASSAPGIAGEETQYF
TGTGCCAGCAGTGCTCCTGGGATAGCGGGTGAAGAGACCCAGTACTTC
>-|TRBJ1-1|TRBV4-1|-
CASSQGAGTNTEAFF
TGCGCCAGCAGCCAAGGGGCAGGAACTAACACTGAAGCTTTCTTT
>TRBD1|TRBJ2-7|TRBV28|-
CASSAATGVGEQYF
TGTGCCAGCAGTGCGGCAACAGGGGTGGGCGAGCAGTACTTC
>-|TRBJ1-2|TRBV19|-
CASNQGANYGYTF
TGTGCCAGTAATCAAGGAGCTAACTATGGCTACACCTTC
>-|TRBJ1-1|TRBV19|-
CASSFRGGRNTEAFF
TGTGCCAGTAGTTTTCGGGGGGGCAGGAACACTGAAGCTTTCTTT
>-|TRBJ2-2|TRBV29-1|-
CSVVTTGNTGELFF
TGCAGCGTCGTGACGACAGGGAACACCGGGGAGCTGTTTTTT
>-|TRBJ2-7|TRBV13|-
CASSFGGYEQYF
TGTGCCAGCAGCTTCGGCGGCTACGAGCAGTACTTC